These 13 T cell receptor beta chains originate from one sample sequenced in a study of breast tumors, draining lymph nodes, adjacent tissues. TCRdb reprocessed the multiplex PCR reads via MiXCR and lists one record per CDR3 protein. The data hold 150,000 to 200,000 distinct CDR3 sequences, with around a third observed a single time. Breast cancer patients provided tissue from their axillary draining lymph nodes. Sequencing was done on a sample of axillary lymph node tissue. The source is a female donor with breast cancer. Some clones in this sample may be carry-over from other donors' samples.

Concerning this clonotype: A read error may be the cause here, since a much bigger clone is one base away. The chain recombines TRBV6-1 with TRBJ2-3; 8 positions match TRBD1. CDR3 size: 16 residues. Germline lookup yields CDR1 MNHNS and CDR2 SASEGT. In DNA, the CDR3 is TGTGCCAGCAGTAAAGCCGGGACAGGAGGCATGAGTACGCAGTATTTT. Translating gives CASSKAGTGGMSTQYF.

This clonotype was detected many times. The CDR3 nucleotides are TGTGCCAGCAGCGCCCCCGGGACTAGCGATAGTGAGCAGTTCTTC. It specifies CASSAPGTSDSEQFF. The rearrangement links TRBV7-9 to TRBJ2-1; 10 bases align to TRBD2. V trimming: 5 bases; J trimming: 9 bases; junction bases outside the gene matches: 10. Germline V gives CDR1 SEHNR, CDR2 FQNEAQ (reference sequence). CDR3 length: 15 amino acids.

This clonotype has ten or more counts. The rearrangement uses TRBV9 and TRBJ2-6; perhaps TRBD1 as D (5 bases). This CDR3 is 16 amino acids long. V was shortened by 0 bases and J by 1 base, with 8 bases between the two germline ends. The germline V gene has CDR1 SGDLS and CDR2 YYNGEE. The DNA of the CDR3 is TGTGCCAGCAGCGTAGATGGGGCATCTGGGGCCAACGTCCTGACTTTC. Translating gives CASSVDGASGANVLTF.

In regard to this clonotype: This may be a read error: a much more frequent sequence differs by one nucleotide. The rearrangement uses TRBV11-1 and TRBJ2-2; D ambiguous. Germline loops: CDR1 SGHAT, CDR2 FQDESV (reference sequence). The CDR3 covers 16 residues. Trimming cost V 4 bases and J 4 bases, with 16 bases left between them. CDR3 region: CASSSLPIGPTGELFF. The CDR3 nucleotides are TGTGCCAGCAGCTCGTTGCCGATCGGGCCCACCGGGGAGCTGTTTTTT.

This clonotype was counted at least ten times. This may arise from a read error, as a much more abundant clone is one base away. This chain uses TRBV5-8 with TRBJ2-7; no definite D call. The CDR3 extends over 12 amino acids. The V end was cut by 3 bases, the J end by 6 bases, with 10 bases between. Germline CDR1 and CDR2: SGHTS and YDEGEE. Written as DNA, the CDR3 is TGTGCCAGCAGCTACCTAGAATCCGAGCAGTACTTC. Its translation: CASSYLESEQYF.

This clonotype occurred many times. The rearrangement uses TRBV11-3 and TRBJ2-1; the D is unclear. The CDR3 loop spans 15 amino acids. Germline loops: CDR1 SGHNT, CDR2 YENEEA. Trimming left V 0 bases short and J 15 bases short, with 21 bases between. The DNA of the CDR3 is TGTGCCAGCAGCTTAGATTCCAAGGGCGGAGCTGTCCGGTTCTTC. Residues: CASSLDSKGGAVRFF.

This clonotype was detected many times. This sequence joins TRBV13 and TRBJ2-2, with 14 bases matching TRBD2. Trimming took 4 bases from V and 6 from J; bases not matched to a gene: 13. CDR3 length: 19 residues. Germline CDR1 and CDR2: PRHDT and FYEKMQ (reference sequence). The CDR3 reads CASSSTLGLAGVVAGELFF. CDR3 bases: TGTGCCAGCAGCTCCACCCTGGGACTAGCGGGAGTCGTGGCCGGGGAGCTGTTTTTT.

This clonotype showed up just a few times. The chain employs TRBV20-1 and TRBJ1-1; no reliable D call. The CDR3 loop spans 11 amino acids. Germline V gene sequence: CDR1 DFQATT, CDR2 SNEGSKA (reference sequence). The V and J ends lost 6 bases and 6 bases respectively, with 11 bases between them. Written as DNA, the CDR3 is TGCAGTGCGAGAAGAGGGCCTGAAGCTTTCTTT. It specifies CSARRGPEAFF.

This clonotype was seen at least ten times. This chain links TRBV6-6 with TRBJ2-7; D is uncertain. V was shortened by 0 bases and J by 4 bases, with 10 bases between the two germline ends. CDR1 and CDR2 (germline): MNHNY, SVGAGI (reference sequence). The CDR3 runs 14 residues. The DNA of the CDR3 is TGTGCCAGCAGTTACTCTCGGCCGAATTACGAGCAGTACTTC. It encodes CASSYSRPNYEQYF.

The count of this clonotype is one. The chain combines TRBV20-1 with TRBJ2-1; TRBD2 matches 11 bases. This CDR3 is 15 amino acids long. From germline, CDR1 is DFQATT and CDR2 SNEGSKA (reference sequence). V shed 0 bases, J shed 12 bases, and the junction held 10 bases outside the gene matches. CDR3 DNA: TGCAGTGCTAGAGACCCTAGCGGGAGGTTAGATACGCAGTTCTTC. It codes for CSARDPSGRLDTQFF.

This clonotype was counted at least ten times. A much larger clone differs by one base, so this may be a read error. The CDR3 spells CASSLEAGSNYGYTF. The CDR3 nucleotides read TGTGCCAGCAGCTTAGAGGCAGGGTCTAACTATGGCTACACCTTC. The J gene is TRBJ1-2, the V gene TRBV11-2; a weak D match, TRBD1 (5 bases). The germline V gene encodes CDR1 SGHAT and CDR2 FQNNGV. V was trimmed by 0 bases and J by 0 bases, leaving 8 bases between them. The length of the CDR3 is 15 residues.

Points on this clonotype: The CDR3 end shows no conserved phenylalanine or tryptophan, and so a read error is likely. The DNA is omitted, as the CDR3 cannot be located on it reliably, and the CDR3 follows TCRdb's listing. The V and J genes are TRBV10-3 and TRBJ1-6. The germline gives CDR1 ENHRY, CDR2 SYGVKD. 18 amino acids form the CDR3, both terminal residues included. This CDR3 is CAISERSTTPGGNSPLRS.

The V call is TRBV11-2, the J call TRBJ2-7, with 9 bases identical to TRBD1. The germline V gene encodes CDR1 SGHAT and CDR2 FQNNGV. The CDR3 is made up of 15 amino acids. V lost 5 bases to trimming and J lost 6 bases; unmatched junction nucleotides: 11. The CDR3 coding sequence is TGTGCCAGCAGCCTCCAATCCACAGGGGGCCGCGAGCAGTACTTC. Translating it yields CASSLQSTGGREQYF. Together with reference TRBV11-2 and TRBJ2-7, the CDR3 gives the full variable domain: EAGVAQSPRYKIIEKRQSVAFWCNPISGHATLYWYQQILGQGPKLLIQFQNNGVVDDSQLPKDRFSAERLKGVDSTLKIQPAKLEDSAVYLCASSLQSTGGREQYFGPGTRLTVT.